Below, 6 T cell receptor beta chains from the same sample are listed, as sequenced in a study of blood T cell repertoires in COVID-19. Data came from immunoSEQ multiplex PCR; TCRdb stores just in-frame clones and leaves some out. The sample lists over 50,000 clones, roughly 71% occurring once. Sequencing input: peripheral blood. Receptors were obtained from a woman aged 45-65 years with active or convalescent COVID-19.

This sequence joins TRBV27 and TRBJ1-2; D gene unclear. The germline V gene has CDR1 MNHEY and CDR2 SMNVEV (reference sequence). V shed 0 bases and J shed 8 bases, with 7 bases lying between them. This CDR3 contains 12 residues. The CDR3, as DNA: TGTGCCAGCAGTTTATCCGGGAACGGCTACACCTTC. Its translation is CASSLSGNGYTF.

CDR3 residues: CASSPTVGRSSGNTIYF. Written as DNA, the CDR3 is TGTGCCAGCAGCCCAACGGTGGGCAGGTCTTCTGGAAACACCATATATTTT. The chain links TRBV5-4 to TRBJ1-3; D gene uncertain. Trimming removed 4 bases at V and 1 base at J, with 18 bases between. From germline, CDR1 is SGHNT and CDR2 YYREEE (reference sequence). This CDR3 is 17 amino acids long.

The V call is TRBV5-1, the J call TRBJ1-2, with D possibly TRBD1 on 5 matching bases. Trimming removed 3 bases from V and 4 bases from J, with 10 bases in between. Germline CDR1 reads SGHRS; CDR2 reads YFSETQ. This CDR3 spans 13 amino acids. The CDR3 sequence: CASSSGGGYGYTF. The DNA of the CDR3 is TGCGCCAGCAGCTCGGGGGGTGGCTATGGCTACACCTTC. The full variable domain, its missing parts supplied by reference TRBV5-1 and TRBJ1-2, is KAGVTQTPRYLIKTRGQQVTLSCSPISGHRSVSWYQQTPGQGLQFLFEYFSETQRNKGNFPGRFSGRQFSNSRSEMNVSTLELGDSALYLCASSSGGGYGYTFGSGTRLTVV.

This chain uses TRBV25-1 with TRBJ1-4; D is unclear. The germline V gene encodes CDR1 MGHDK and CDR2 SYGVNS. The CDR3 has 15 residues. Trimming pared 4 bases from V and 7 bases from J, leaving 16 bases between. CDR3 region: CASSGSGQLVEKLFF. DNA for the CDR3: TGTGCCAGCAGTGGCAGTGGCCAACTAGTTGAAAAACTGTTTTTT.

V gene TRBV6-5 combines with J gene TRBJ2-7; 10 bases are shared with TRBD2. The ends lost 6 bases at V and 5 bases at J; junction bases unmatched: 7. The CDR3 length is 14 residues. Germline loops: CDR1 MNHEY, CDR2 SVGAGI. The DNA for the CDR3 is TGTGCCAGCAGAAGAGCGGGAGGGAGGGACGAGCAGTACTTC. It yields the protein CASRRAGGRDEQYF.

The V gene is TRBV5-1, the J gene TRBJ2-3; 12 bases map to TRBD2. Germline lookup yields CDR1 SGHRS and CDR2 YFSETQ. The CDR3 spans 19 residues. Trimming removed 4 bases from V and 4 bases from J; junction bases left unmatched: 16. The CDR3 protein is CASSPGLAGHQRGADTQYF. CDR3 DNA: TGCGCCAGCAGCCCCGGACTAGCGGGGCATCAGAGGGGCGCAGATACGCAGTATTTT.